Presented here are 18 T cell receptor beta chains from one specimen sequenced in a study of cytomegalovirus exposure and HLA in healthy donors listed by TCRdb under 2017. The library was built by means of the immunoSEQ multiplex PCR assay. For the multiplex PCR, a mixture combining 60 forward primers for TCR Vbeta segments and 13 reverse primers for TCR Jbeta segments was used. TCRdb carries this immuneACCESS record with in-frame sequences only. Its versions omit some clonotypes, under half of them owing to an unresolved V gene in the studies checked, with the rest unexplained. The sample table contains over 130,000 clones; only one count was recorded for about 80% of them. The top ten constitute 1.4% to 1.5% of the sample. Material for sequencing was PBMCs. These receptors all stem from a man aged 25-45 years in good health and CMV-seropositive.

V and J are TRBV29-1 and TRBJ2-7; 8 nucleotides align to TRBD2. CDR1 is SQVTM, CDR2 ANQGSEA, per germline. This CDR3 is 13 amino acids long. The junction had 5 bases not matched to a gene; V was cut back by 1 base and J by 6 bases. The CDR3 protein is CSVEAGGFLEQYF. The CDR3 DNA reads as TGCAGCGTTGAAGCGGGAGGGTTCCTCGAGCAGTACTTC.

This sequence joins TRBV18 and TRBJ2-5; a possible D gene is TRBD2 (5 bases). CDR3 length equals 15 residues. The germline CDR1 and CDR2 sequences are KGHSH and LQKENI. Trimming left V 3 bases short and J 2 bases short, with 13 bases between. CDR3 bases: TGTGCCAGCTCACCCGGCCGGACTGGGCAAGAGACCCAGTACTTC. Protein: CASSPGRTGQETQYF.

A single count supports this clone. The chain employs TRBV7-2 and TRBJ2-5; 9 bases map to TRBD2. This CDR3 is 16 amino acids long. Per the germline V gene, CDR1 is SGHTA and CDR2 is FQGNSA. V shed 0 bases, J shed 2 bases, and the junction held 4 bases outside the gene matches. The CDR3 region has the DNA TGTGCCAGCAGCTTAGCTCTAGCGGGAAATCAAGAGACCCAGTACTTC. The encoded protein is CASSLALAGNQETQYF. The full variable domain, its missing parts supplied by reference TRBV7-2 and TRBJ2-5, is GAGVSQSPSNKVTEKGKDVELRCDPISGHTALYWYRQSLGQGLEFLIYFQGNSAPDKSGLPSDRFSAERTGGSVSTLTIQRTQQEDSAVYLCASSLALAGNQETQYFGPGTRLLVL.

The chain is built from TRBV12-5 and TRBJ2-7; 7 bases are a match to TRBD1. Trimming removed 1 base from V and 4 bases from J; junction bases left unmatched: 4. From germline, CDR1 is LGHNT and CDR2 FRNRAP. The CDR3 consists of 14 residues. The CDR3: CASGLDGTAYEQYF. CDR3 nucleotide sequence: TGTGCTAGTGGTTTGGACGGGACAGCTTACGAGCAGTACTTC. Together with reference TRBV12-5 and TRBJ2-7, the CDR3 gives the full variable domain: DARVTQTPRHKVTEMGQEVTMRCQPILGHNTVFWYRQTMMQGLELLAYFRNRAPLDDSGMPKDRFSAEMPDATLATLKIQPSEPRDSAVYFCASGLDGTAYEQYFGPGTRLTVT.

The chain couples TRBV5-1 to TRBJ1-1, with D maybe TRBD1 (5 bases). The CDR3 is 15 residues long. Trimming left V 3 bases short and J 6 bases short, with 18 bases between. From germline, CDR1 is SGHRS and CDR2 YFSETQ. CDR3 sequence: CASSSSVPGQAEAFF. DNA of the CDR3: TGCGCCAGCAGCTCCTCCGTGCCAGGGCAGGCTGAAGCTTTCTTT.

The chain has TRBV18 and TRBJ1-3; 8 nucleotides line up with TRBD1. The CDR3 extends over 17 amino acids. The germline CDR1 and CDR2 sequences are KGHSH and LQKENI. V dropped 6 bases and J dropped 0; count of bases not matched to a gene: 10. This CDR3 reads CASSPAGTGDSGNTIYF. In nucleotides, the CDR3 is TGTGCCAGCTCCCCAGCCGGGACAGGCGACTCTGGAAACACCATATATTTT.

About this clone: The sample contains more than one DNA sequence encoding this CDR3. The chain carries TRBV7-9 and TRBJ2-7; tentative D call: TRBD1 (6 bases). The germline V and J ends were trimmed by 5 bases and 0 bases, with 11 bases remaining between them. The CDR3 extends over 14 amino acids. Germline CDR1 reads SEHNR; CDR2 reads FQNEAQ (reference sequence). In DNA, the CDR3 is TGTGCCAGCAGCCCACGGACAGCCTCCTACGAGCAGTACTTC. It yields the protein CASSPRTASYEQYF.

The chain recombines TRBV5-6 with TRBJ1-1; D is ambiguous. CDR3 length: 14 residues. Trimming removed 3 bases from V and 0 bases from J, with 9 bases in between. Germline CDR1 reads SGHDT; CDR2 reads YYEEEE. The CDR3 is CASSSQTLNTEAFF. The DNA for the CDR3 is TGTGCCAGCAGCTCTCAGACATTGAACACTGAAGCTTTCTTT.

The chain recombines TRBV29-1 with TRBJ1-2, with D uncertain. Looked up from germline, CDR1 is SQVTM and CDR2 is ANQGSEA. Trimming took 4 bases from V and 8 from J, leaving 11 bases between them. This CDR3 is 11 amino acids long. The chain's CDR3 is CSVGADYGYTF. The CDR3 DNA is TGCAGCGTTGGGGCAGATTACGGCTACACCTTC.

The genes are TRBV28 and TRBJ1-5; no reliable D call. Germline assignment: CDR1 MDHEN and CDR2 SYDVKM. CDR3 length equals 15 residues. Trimming took off 1 base at V and 0 bases at J, with 7 bases between the two ends. The CDR3: CASSLSENSNQPQHF. The CDR3 DNA sequence: TGTGCCAGCAGTTTATCAGAAAATAGCAATCAGCCCCAGCATTTT.

This clone was seen repeatedly, ten times or more. This chain links TRBV5-5 with TRBJ1-1, with 11 positions matching TRBD1. Germline trimming cut 3 bases from V and 5 bases from J; bases unmatched to any gene: 9. The CDR3 length is 16 residues. The germline V gene has CDR1 SGHKS and CDR2 YYEKEE (reference sequence). The CDR3 is CASSWQPGQGGTEAFF. The CDR3 nucleotides are TGTGCCAGCAGCTGGCAACCGGGACAGGGGGGAACTGAAGCTTTCTTT.

This chain joins TRBV5-6 and TRBJ1-2; D gene uncertain. The CDR3 contains 13 residues. Germline V gene sequence: CDR1 SGHDT, CDR2 YYEEEE. Deletions cut 1 base from V and 8 bases from J, with 12 bases between. CDR3 in DNA: TGTGCCAGCAGCTTGCCGGTACGGGAAGGCTACACCTTC. This codes for CASSLPVREGYTF.

J is TRBJ1-6 and V is TRBV4-1; D gene uncertain. Trimming stripped 0 bases from V and 7 bases from J, with 7 bases between. The CDR3 sequence is 14 residues long. In germline, CDR1 is MGHRA, CDR2 YSYEKL. The CDR3 here is CASSQDSGNSPLHF. The CDR3 coding sequence is TGCGCCAGCAGCCAAGATTCGGGGAATTCACCCCTCCACTTT.

The rearrangement links TRBV4-1 to TRBJ2-5, with TRBD1 matching over 8 bases. The germline CDR1 and CDR2 sequences are MGHRA and YSYEKL. Trimming at V came to 3 bases and at J to 4 bases, leaving 13 bases not matched to a gene. The CDR3 extends over 17 amino acids. The CDR3: CASSHLGQGAFLETQYF. For the CDR3, the DNA is TGCGCCAGCAGCCACTTAGGACAGGGAGCATTCTTAGAGACCCAGTACTTC.

This clone was observed a single time. The chain uses TRBV12-5 and TRBJ2-1, with 8 nucleotides matching TRBD1. Germline CDR1 LGHNT, CDR2 FRNRAP. The CDR3 totals 15 residues. The V gene end was trimmed by 5 bases and the J gene end by 9 bases; junction bases not matched to a gene: 12. The CDR3 DNA reads as TGTGCTAGTGGTGCCGGTCAGGGGGCGGCCGGTGAGCAGTTCTTC. As protein: CASGAGQGAAGEQFF.

CDR3 region: CASSSISGGQGNTEAFF. CDR3 sequence (DNA): TGTGCCAGTAGCTCAATCTCTGGGGGACAGGGGAACACTGAAGCTTTCTTT. The genes are TRBV19 and TRBJ1-1; 9 bases agree with TRBD1. Germline values: CDR1 LNHDA, CDR2 SQIVND (reference sequence). The CDR3 contains 17 residues. With V trimmed by 6 bases and J by 1 base, 12 bases remained unmatched. The variable domain in full, completed from reference TRBV19 and TRBJ1-1, reads DGGITQSPKYLFRKEGQNVTLSCEQNLNHDAMYWYRQDPGQGLRLIYYSQIVNDFQKGDIAEGYSVSREKKESFPLTVTSAQKNPTAFYLCASSSISGGQGNTEAFFGQGTRLTVV.

V and J are TRBV6-8 and TRBJ2-1; 14 nucleotides agree with TRBD2. The germline CDR1 and CDR2 sequences are MNHGY and SAAAGT. The CDR3 sequence is 17 residues long. The ends lost 2 bases at V and 7 bases at J; junction bases unmatched: 7. The CDR3 reads CASSYPGTSGSKNEQFF. The CDR3 DNA is TGTGCCAGCAGTTACCCAGGGACTAGCGGGAGCAAAAATGAGCAGTTCTTC.

J is TRBJ1-2 and V is TRBV28; the match to TRBD1 covers 7 bases. Germline CDR1 MDHEN, CDR2 SYDVKM. The CDR3 sequence is 13 residues long. Trimming removed 10 bases from V and 4 bases from J; junction bases left unmatched: 9. CDR3 residues: CATGDSLVYGYTF. CDR3 bases: TGTGCCACCGGGGACAGCTTAGTCTATGGCTACACCTTC.